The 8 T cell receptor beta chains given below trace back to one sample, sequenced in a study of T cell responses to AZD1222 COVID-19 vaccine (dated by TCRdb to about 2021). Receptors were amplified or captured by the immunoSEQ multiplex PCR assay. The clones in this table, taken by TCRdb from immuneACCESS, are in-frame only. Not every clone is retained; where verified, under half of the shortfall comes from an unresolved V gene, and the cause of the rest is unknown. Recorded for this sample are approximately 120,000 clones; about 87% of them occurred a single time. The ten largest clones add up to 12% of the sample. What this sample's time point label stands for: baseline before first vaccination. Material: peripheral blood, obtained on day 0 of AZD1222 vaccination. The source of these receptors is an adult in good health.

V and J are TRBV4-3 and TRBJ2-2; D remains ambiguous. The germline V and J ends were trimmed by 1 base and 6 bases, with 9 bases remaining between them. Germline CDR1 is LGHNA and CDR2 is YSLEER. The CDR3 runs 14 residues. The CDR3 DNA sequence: TGCGCCAGCAGCCAAGCGCTACCTCCCGGGGAGCTGTTTTTT. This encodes CASSQALPPGELFF.

CDR3: CASSARDPNSPLHF. Written as DNA, the CDR3 is TGTGCCAGCAGTGCCCGAGACCCTAATTCACCCCTCCACTTT. V gene TRBV2 combines with J gene TRBJ1-6, with unresolved D. Per germline, CDR1 SNHLY and CDR2 FYNNEI. The CDR3 covers 14 residues. The V end lost 4 bases, the J end lost 6 bases, and 10 bases lay between the germline ends.

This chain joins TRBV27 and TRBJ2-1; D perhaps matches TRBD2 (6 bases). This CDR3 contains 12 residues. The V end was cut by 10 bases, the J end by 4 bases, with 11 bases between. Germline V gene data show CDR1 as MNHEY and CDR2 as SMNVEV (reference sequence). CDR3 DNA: TGTGCCAACTCCAGCGGGTACAATGAGCAGTTCTTC. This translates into CANSSGYNEQFF.

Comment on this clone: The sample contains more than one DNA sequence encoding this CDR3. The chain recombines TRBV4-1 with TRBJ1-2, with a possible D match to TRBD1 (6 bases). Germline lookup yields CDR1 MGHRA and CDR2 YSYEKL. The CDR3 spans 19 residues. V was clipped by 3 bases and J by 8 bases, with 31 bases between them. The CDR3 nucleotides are TGCGCCAGCAGCCATCAGACCGGGGGCCTGCGCCGGGGGGATCGAGGCTACACCTTC. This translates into CASSHQTGGLRRGDRGYTF.

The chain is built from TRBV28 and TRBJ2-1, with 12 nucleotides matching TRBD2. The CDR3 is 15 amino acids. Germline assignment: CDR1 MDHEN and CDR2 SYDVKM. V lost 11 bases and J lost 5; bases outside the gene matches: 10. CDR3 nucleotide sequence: TGTGCCTCCAGGCTAGCGGGAGGGCCAAACAATGAGCAGTTCTTC. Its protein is CASRLAGGPNNEQFF.

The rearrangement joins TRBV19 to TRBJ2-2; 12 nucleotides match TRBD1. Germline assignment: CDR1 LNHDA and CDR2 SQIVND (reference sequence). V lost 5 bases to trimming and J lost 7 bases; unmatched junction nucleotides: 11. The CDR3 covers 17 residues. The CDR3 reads CASSLNARDRGHGELFF. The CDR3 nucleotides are TGTGCCAGTAGTCTGAACGCCCGGGACAGGGGGCACGGGGAGCTGTTTTTT.

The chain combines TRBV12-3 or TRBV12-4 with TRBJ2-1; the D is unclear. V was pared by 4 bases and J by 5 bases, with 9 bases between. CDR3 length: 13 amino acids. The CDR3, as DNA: TGTGCCAGCAGTTCGGAGTTCGACAATGAGCAGTTCTTC. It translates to CASSSEFDNEQFF.

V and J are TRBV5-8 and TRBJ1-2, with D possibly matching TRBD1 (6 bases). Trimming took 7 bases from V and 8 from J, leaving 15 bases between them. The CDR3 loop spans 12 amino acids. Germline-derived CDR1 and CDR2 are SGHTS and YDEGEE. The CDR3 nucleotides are TGTGCCAGCGTACCCTGGACAGAAGGCTACACCTTC. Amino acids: CASVPWTEGYTF.